This TCR beta chain comes out of a study of T cells in Graves' hyperthyroidism and ophthalmopathy. Study observations and caveats: In the analysis, a 13 V-J model separated ophthalmopathy from stable hyperthyroidism.

In the case of this clonotype: Antigen specificity is unknown.

Clinical symptoms, serum thyroxine, TRAb, thyroid ultrasound and orbital computed tomography informed diagnoses. Blood from later-ophthalmopathy patients was taken at first hyperthyroidism diagnosis. The PBMCs had their origin in 7.5 to 10 ml of fresh peripheral blood. Template material for amplifying TCR beta CDR3 regions consisted of RNA transcripts. Carried out on the TCR CDR3, a first-round RT-PCR used the HTBI primer set. TCRdb re-analysed the multiplex PCR reads in MiXCR, keeping a single row per CDR3 protein. The table includes 600,000 to 850,000 distinct CDR3 sequences, over 15% detected once. The TCR originated in a woman between 45 and 65 years old with Graves' hyperthyroidism that later progressed to Graves' ophthalmopathy. The material sequenced was blood.

The CDR3 is CAISEGRTNEKLFF. CDR3 nucleotides: TGTGCCATCAGTGAAGGTCGAACTAATGAAAAACTGTTTTTT. The chain has TRBV10-3 and TRBJ1-4; D is uncertain. The V gene lost 3 bases and the J gene lost 1 base, with 6 bases spanning the gap. The CDR3 covers 14 residues. Germline assignment: CDR1 ENHRY and CDR2 SYGVKD.